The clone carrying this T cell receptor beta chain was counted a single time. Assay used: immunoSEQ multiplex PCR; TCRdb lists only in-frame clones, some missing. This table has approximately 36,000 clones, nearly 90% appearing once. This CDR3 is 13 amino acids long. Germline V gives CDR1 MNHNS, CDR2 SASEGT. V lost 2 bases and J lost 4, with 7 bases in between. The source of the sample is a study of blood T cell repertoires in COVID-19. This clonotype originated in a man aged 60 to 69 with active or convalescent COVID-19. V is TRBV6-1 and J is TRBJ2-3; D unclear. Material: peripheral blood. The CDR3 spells CASSEQAADTQYF. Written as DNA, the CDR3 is TGTGCCAGCAGTGAACAGGCAGCAGATACGCAGTATTTT.